This T cell receptor beta chain was identified in a study of blood T cell repertoires in COVID-19. Turning to the study itself: The United States, Italy and Spain provided the acute and convalescent COVID-19 samples. T cells, B-cell-depleted T cells, or PBMCs provided the cDNA or gDNA that served as material.

TCRdb keeps only in-frame clones here, not all; method: immunoSEQ multiplex PCR. The sample yields 150,000 to 200,000 clones, about 83% seen once. The Seattle patients joined while their infection was active and were tracked longitudinally afterward. The CDR3 has 16 residues. Germline V CDR1 and CDR2: MGHRA, YSYEKL. With 1 base removed from V and 2 bases from J, the gap between germline ends came to 12 bases. This sequence joins TRBV4-1 and TRBJ2-1, with D possibly being TRBD2 (6 bases). The specimen was peripheral blood. This TCR was sampled from a woman in her sixties or seventies with COVID-19, enrolled during active disease. In nucleotides, the CDR3 is TGCGCCAGCAGCCAAGGGCGGGACTGGGCCTACAATGAGCAGTTCTTC. It yields the protein CASSQGRDWAYNEQFF.